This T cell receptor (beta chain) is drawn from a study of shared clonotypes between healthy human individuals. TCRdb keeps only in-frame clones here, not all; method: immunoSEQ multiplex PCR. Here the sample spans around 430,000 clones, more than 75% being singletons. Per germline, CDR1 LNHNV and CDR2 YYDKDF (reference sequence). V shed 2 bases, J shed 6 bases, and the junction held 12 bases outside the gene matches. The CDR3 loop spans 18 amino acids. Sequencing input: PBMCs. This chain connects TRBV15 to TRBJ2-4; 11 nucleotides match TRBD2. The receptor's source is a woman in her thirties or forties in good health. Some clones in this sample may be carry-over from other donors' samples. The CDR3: CATSRLVGTSGERNIQYF. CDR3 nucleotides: TGTGCCACCAGCAGACTCGTCGGGACTAGCGGCGAACGAAACATTCAGTACTTC.